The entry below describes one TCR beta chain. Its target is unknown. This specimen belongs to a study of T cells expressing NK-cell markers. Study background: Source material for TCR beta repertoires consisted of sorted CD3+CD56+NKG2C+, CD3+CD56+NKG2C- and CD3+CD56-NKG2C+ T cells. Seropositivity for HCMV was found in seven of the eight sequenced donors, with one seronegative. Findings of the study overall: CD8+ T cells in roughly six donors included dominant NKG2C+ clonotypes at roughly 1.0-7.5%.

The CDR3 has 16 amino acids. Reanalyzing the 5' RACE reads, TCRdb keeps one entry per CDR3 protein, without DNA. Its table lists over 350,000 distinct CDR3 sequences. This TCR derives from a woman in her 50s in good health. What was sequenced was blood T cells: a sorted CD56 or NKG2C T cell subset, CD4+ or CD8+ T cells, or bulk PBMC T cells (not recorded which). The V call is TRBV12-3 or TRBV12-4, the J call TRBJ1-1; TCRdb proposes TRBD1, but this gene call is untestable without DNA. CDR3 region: CASSGTGGGGNTEAFF.